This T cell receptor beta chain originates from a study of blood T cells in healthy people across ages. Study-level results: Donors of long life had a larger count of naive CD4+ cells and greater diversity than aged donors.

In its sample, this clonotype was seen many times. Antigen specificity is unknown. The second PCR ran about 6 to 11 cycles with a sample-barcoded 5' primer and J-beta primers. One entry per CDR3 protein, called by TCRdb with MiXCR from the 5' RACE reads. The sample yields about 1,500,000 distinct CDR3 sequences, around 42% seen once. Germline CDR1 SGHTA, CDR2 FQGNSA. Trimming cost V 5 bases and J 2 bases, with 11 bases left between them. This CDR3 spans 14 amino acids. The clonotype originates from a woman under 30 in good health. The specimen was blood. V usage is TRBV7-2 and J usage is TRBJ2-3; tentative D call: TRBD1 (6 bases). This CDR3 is CASSQDRITDTQYF. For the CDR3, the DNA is TGTGCCAGCAGCCAGGACAGAATCACAGATACGCAGTATTTT.